This T cell receptor (beta chain) was sequenced for a study of blood T cell repertoires in COVID-19. Study background: There were acute and convalescent COVID-19 samples, and they came from the United States, Italy and Spain.

V lost 3 bases, J lost 3 bases, and 1 base stayed unmatched. The CDR3 spans 15 residues. Germline V lookup: CDR1 KGHSH, CDR2 LQKENI. How the authors handled the data: Amplification from reference gene primers served as the basis for estimated nucleated cell counts. This table comes from immunoSEQ multiplex PCR, and its TCRdb copy is limited to in-frame clones, with some not included. The D gene and trimming were derived from the DNA, and the V and J assignments and clone size from that table. The profile shows roughly 81,000 clones, over 75% of them singletons. The chain couples TRBV18 to TRBJ2-2; 10 bases are a match to TRBD2. This clonotype originated in a man in his 70s with active or convalescent COVID-19. The sequenced sample consisted of peripheral blood. The CDR3 sequence is CASSPLAGDTGELFF. The CDR3 DNA follows: TGTGCCAGCTCACCCCTAGCGGGGGACACCGGGGAGCTGTTTTTT.